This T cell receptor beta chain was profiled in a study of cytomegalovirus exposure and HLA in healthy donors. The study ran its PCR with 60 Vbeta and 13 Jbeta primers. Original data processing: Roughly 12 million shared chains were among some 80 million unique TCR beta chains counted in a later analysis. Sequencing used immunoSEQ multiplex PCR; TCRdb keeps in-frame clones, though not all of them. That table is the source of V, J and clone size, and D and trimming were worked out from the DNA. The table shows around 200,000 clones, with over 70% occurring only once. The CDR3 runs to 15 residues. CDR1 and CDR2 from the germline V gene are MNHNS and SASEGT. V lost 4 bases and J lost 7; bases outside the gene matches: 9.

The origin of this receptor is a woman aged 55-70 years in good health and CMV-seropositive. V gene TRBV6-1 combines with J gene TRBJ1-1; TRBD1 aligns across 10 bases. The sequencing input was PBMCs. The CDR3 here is CASSGPDRGPLEAFF. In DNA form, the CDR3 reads TGTGCCAGCAGTGGGCCAGACAGGGGGCCACTTGAAGCTTTCTTT.